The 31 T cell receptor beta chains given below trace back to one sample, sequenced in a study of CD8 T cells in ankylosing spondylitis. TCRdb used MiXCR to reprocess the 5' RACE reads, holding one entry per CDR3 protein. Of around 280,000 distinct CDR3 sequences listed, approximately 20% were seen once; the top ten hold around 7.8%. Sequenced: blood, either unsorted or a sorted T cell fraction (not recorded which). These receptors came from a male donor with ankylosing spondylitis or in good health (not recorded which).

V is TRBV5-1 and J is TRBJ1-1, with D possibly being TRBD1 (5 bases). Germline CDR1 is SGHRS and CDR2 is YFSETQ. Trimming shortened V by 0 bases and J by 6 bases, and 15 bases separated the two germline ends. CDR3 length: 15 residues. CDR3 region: CASSLADGGGAEAFF. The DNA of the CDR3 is TGCGCCAGCAGCTTGGCGGACGGGGGAGGGGCTGAAGCTTTCTTT.

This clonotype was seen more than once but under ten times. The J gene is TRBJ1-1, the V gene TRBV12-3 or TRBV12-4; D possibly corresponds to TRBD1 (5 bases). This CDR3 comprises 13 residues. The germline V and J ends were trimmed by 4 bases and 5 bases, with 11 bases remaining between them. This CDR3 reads CASSWGGGTEAFF. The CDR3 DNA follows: TGTGCCAGCAGTTGGGGGGGAGGTACTGAAGCTTTCTTT.

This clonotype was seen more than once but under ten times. CDR3 DNA sequence: TGTGCCAGCAGACAATGGGGGGCAGACCAAGCCAAAAACATTCAGTACTTC. It yields the protein CASRQWGADQAKNIQYF. The rearrangement uses TRBV7-9 and TRBJ2-4; D possibly uses TRBD1 or TRBD2 (6 bases each). Germline loops: CDR1 SEHNR, CDR2 FQNEAQ (reference sequence). The CDR3 length is 17 residues. With 6 bases removed from V and 0 bases from J, the gap between germline ends came to 18 bases.

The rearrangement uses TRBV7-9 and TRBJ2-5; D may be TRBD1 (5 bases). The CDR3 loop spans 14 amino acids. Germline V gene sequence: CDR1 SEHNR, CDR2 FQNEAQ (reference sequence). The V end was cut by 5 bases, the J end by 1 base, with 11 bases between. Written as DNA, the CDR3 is TGTGCCAGCAGCATGCAGGGTTTCCAAGAGACCCAGTACTTC. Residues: CASSMQGFQETQYF.

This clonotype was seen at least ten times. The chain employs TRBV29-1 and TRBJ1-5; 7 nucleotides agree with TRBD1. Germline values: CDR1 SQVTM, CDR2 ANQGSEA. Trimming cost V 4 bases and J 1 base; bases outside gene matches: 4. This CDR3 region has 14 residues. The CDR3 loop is CSVAGTESNQPQHF. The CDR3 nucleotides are TGCAGCGTTGCTGGGACAGAGAGCAATCAGCCCCAGCATTTT.

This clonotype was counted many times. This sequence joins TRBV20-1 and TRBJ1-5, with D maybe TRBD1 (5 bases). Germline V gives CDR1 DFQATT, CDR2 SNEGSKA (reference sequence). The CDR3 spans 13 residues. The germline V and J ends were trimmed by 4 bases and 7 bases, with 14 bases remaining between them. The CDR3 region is CSATQGPTQPQHF. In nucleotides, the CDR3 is TGCAGTGCTACTCAGGGCCCGACACAGCCCCAGCATTTT.

CDR3: CASSLEVHPNNEQFF. Here the CDR3 DNA reads TGCGCCAGCAGCTTGGAAGTCCATCCAAACAATGAGCAGTTCTTC. The chain joins TRBV5-1 to TRBJ2-1; D gene uncertain. The CDR3 has 15 amino acids. Germline assignment: CDR1 SGHRS and CDR2 YFSETQ. V gave up 0 bases and J gave up 5 bases, with 12 bases separating them.

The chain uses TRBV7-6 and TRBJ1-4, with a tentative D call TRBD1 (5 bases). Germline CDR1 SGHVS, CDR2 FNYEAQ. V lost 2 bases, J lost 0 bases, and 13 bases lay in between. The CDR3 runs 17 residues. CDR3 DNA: TGTGCCAGCAGCTTAAAAGGGACGTCGGCAACTAATGAAAAACTGTTTTTT. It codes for CASSLKGTSATNEKLFF.

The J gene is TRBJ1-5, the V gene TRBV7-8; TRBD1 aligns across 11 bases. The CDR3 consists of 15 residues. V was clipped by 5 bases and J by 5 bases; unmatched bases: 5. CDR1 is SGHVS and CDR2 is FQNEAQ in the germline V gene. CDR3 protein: CASSLRTGGYQPQHF. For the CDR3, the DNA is TGTGCCAGCAGCCTCAGGACAGGGGGCTATCAGCCCCAGCATTTT.

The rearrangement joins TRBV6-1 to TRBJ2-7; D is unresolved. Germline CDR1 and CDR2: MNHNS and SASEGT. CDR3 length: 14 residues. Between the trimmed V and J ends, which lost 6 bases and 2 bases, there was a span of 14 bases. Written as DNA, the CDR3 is TGTGCCAGCAGCCCGGCGGCTCGCCCCTACGAGCAGTACGTC. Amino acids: CASSPAARPYEQYV.

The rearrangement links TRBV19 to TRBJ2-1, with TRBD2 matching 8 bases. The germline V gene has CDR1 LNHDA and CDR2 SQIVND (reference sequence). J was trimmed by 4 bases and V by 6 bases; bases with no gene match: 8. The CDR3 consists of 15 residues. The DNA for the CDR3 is TGTGCCAGTAGCCCCGGGGGGGCCCCTTACAATGAGCAGTTCTTC. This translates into CASSPGGAPYNEQFF.

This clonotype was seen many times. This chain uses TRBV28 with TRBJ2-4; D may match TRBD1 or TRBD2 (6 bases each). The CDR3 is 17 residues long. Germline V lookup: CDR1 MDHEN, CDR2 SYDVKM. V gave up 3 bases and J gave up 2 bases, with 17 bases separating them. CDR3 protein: CASSFPRGRVSKNIQYF. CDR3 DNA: TGTGCCAGCAGTTTCCCACGGGGGCGCGTTTCCAAAAACATTCAGTACTTC. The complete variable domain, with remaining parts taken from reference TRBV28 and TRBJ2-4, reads DVKVTQSSRYLVKRTGEKVFLECVQDMDHENMFWYRQDPGLGLRLIYFSYDVKMKEKGDIPEGYSVSREKKERFSLILESASTNQTSMYLCASSFPRGRVSKNIQYFGAGTRLSVL.

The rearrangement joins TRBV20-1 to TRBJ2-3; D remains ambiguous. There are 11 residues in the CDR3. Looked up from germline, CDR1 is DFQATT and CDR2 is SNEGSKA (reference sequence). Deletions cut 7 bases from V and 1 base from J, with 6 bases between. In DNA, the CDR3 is TGCAGTGTCGACCGCACAGATACGCAGTATTTT. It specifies CSVDRTDTQYF.

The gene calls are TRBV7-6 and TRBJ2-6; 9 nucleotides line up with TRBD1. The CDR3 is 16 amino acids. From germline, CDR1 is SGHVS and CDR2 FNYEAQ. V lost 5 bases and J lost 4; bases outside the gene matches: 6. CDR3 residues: CASSSRTGVGANVLTF. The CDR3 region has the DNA TGTGCCAGCAGCAGCCGGACAGGGGTCGGGGCCAACGTCCTGACTTTC. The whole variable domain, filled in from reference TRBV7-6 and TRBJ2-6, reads GAGVSQSPRYKVTKRGQDVALRCDPISGHVSLYWYRQALGQGPEFLTYFNYEAQQDKSGLPNDRFSAERPEGSISTLTIQRTEQRDSAMYRCASSSRTGVGANVLTFGAGSRLTVL.

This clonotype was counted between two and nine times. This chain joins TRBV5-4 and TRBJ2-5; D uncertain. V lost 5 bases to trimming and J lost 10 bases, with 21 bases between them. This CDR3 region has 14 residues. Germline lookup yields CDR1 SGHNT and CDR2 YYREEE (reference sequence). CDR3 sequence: CASSRPEPKTGQYF. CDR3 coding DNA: TGTGCCAGCAGTCGTCCGGAACCAAAGACCGGCCAGTACTTC.

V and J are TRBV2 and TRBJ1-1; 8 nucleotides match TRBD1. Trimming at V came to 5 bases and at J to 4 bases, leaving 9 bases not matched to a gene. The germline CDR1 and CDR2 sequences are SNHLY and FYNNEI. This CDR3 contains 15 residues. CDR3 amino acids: CASSPGQGIGTEAFF. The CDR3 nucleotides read TGTGCCAGCAGTCCCGGACAGGGTATTGGCACTGAAGCTTTCTTT.

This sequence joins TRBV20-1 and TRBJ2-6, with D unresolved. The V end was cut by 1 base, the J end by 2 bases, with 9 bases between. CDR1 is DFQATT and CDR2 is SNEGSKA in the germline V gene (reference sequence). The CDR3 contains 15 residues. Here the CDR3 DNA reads TGCAGTGCTAGAGTAAGCTCACCTGGGGCCAACGTCCTGACTTTC. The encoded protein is CSARVSSPGANVLTF.

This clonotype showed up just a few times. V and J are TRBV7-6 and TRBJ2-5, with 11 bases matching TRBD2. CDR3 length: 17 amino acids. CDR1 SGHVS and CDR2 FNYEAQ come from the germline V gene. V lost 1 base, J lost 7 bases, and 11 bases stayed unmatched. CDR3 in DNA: TGTGCCAGCAGCTTAGTGGGACTAGCGGAGATAACAGGGACCCAGTACTTC. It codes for CASSLVGLAEITGTQYF.

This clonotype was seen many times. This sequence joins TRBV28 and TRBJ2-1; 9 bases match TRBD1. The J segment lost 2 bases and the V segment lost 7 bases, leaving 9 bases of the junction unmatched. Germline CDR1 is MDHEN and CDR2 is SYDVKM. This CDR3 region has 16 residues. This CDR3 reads CASIPGGQGAYNEQFF. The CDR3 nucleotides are TGTGCCAGCATCCCCGGGGGACAGGGCGCCTACAATGAGCAGTTCTTC. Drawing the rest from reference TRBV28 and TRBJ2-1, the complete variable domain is DVKVTQSSRYLVKRTGEKVFLECVQDMDHENMFWYRQDPGLGLRLIYFSYDVKMKEKGDIPEGYSVSREKKERFSLILESASTNQTSMYLCASIPGGQGAYNEQFFGPGTRLTVL.

The CDR3 region has the DNA TGTGCCACCAGTGATTCACCGACAAAGAAGAGCAATCAGCCCCAGCATTTT. The encoded protein is CATSDSPTKKSNQPQHF. The chain joins TRBV24-1 to TRBJ1-5; no clear D. The CDR3 runs 17 residues. V was shortened by 2 bases and J by 1 base, with 14 bases between the two germline ends. CDR1 and CDR2 from the germline V gene are KGHDR and SFDVKD.

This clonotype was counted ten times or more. CDR3 sequence: CSARGHGKSDEQFF. As DNA, the CDR3 is TGCAGTGCTAGAGGCCACGGGAAGAGCGATGAGCAGTTCTTC. This chain links TRBV20-1 with TRBJ2-1; possible D gene TRBD2, 5 bases. Germline CDR1 reads DFQATT; CDR2 reads SNEGSKA (reference sequence). CDR3 size: 14 residues. Trimming stripped 1 base from V and 8 bases from J, with 15 bases between.

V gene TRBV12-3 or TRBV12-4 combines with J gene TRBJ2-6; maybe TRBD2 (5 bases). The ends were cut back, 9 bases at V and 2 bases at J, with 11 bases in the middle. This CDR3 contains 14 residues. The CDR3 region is CASEGTAGANVLTF. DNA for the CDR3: TGTGCCAGTGAGGGTACCGCTGGGGCCAACGTCCTGACTTTC.

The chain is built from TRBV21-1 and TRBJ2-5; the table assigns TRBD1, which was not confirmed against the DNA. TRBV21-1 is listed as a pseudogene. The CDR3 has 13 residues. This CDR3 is CASIGTTQETQYF. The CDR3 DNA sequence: TGTGCCAGCATCGGGACAACACAAGAGACCCAGTACTTC.

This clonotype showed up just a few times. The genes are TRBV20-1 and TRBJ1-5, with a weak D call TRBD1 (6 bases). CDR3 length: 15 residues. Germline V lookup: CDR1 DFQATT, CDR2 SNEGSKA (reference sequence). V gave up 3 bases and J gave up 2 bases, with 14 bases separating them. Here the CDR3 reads CSASPLGARNQPQHF. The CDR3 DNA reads TGCAGTGCTAGCCCCTTGGGGGCACGCAATCAGCCCCAGCATTTT.

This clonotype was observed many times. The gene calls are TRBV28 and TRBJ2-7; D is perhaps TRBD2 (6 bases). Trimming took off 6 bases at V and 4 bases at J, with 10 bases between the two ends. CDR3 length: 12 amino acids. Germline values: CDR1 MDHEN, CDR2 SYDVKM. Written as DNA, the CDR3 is TGTGCCAGCAGCCGTGGGACTTACGAGCAGTACGTC. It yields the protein CASSRGTYEQYV.

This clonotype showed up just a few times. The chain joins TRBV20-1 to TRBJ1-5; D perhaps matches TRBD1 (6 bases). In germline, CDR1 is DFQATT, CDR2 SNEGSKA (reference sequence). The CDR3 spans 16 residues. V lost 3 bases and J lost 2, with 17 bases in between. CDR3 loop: CSASLQGAVGNQPQHF. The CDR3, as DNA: TGCAGTGCTAGCCTACAGGGCGCGGTGGGCAATCAGCCCCAGCATTTT.

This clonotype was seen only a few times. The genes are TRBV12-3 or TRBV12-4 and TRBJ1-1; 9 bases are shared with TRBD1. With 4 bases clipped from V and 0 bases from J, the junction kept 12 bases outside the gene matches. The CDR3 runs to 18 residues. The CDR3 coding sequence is TGTGCCAGCAGTTCTCTGACAGGGGGGGAGGTCATGAACACTGAAGCTTTCTTT. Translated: CASSSLTGGEVMNTEAFF.

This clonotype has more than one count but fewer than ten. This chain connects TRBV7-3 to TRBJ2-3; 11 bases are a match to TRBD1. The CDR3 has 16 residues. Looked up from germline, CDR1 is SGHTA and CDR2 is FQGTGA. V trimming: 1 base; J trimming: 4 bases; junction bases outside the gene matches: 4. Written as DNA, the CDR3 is TGTGCCAGCAGCTTAAAAGGACAGGGGGCCTCAGATACGCAGTATTTT. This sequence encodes CASSLKGQGASDTQYF.

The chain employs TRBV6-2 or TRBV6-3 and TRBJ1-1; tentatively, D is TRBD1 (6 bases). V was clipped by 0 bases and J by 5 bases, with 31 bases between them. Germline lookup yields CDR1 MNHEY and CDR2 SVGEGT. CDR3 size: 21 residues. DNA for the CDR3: TGTGCCAGCAGTTACTCGGCGGCAGGGGCTGGTTCACAACACGGAAGGACTGAAGCTTTCTTT. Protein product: CASSYSAAGAGSQHGRTEAFF.

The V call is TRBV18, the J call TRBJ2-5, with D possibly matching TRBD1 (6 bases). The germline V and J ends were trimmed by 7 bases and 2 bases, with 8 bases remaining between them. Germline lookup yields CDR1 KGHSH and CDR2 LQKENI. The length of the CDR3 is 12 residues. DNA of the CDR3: TGTGCCAGCTTAGGACAGCAAGAGACCCAGTACTTC. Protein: CASLGQQETQYF.

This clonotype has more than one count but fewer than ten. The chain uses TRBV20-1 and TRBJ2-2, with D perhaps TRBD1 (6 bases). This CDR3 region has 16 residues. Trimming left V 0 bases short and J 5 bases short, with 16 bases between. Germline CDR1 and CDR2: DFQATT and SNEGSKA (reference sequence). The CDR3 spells CSARELGAELTGELFF. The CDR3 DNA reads TGCAGTGCTAGAGAGTTGGGGGCGGAGCTGACCGGGGAGCTGTTTTTT.